This T cell receptor beta chain was found in a study of T cell responses to AZD1222 COVID-19 vaccine. Germline V CDR1 and CDR2: GTSNPN, SVGIG (reference sequence). The CDR3 contains 14 residues. With V trimmed by 1 base and J by 1 base, 1 base remained unmatched. Data came from immunoSEQ multiplex PCR; TCRdb stores just in-frame clones and leaves some out. The repertoire holds 95,000 to 130,000 clones, with about 92% as singletons. The chain carries TRBV30 and TRBJ2-3, with 8 bases aligning to TRBD1. Sequencing was performed on peripheral blood, taken on day 0 of AZD1222 vaccination. This receptor was identified in an adult in good health. The CDR3, as DNA: TGTGCCTGGAGTGAGGGACAGGGCACAGATACGCAGTATTTT. It is translated as CAWSEGQGTDTQYF. The variable domain in full, with the rest retrieved from reference TRBV30 and TRBJ2-3, is SQTIHQWPATLVQPVGSPLSLECTVEGTSNPNLYWYRQAAGRGLQLLFYSVGIGQISSEVPQNLSASRPQDRQFILSSKKLLLSDSGFYLCAWSEGQGTDTQYFGPGTRLTVL.